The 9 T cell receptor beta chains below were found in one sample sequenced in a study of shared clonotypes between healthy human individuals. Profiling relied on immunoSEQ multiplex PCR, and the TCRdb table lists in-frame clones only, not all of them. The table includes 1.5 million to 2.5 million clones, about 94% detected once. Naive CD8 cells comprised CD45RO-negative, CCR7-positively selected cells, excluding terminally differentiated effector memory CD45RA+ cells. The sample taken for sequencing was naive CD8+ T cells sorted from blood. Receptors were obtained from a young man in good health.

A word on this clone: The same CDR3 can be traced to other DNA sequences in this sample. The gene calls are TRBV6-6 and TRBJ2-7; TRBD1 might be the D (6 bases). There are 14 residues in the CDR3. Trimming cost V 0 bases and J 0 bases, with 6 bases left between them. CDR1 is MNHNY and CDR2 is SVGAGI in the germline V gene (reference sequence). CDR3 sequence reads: CASSYSGGSYEQYF. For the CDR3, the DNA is TGTGCCAGCAGTTACTCAGGGGGCTCCTACGAGCAGTACTTC.

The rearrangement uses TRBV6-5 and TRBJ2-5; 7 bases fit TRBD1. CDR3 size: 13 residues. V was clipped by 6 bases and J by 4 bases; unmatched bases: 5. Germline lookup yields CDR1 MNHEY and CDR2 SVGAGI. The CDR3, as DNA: TGTGCCAGCAGACCGACAGGGTCAGAGACCCAGTACTTC. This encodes CASRPTGSETQYF.

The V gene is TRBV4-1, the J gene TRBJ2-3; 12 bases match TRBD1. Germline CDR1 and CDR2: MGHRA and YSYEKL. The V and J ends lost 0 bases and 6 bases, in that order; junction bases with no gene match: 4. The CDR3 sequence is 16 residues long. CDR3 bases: TGCGCCAGCAGCCAAGATCGGGACAGGGGGCGGGATACGCAGTATTTT. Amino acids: CASSQDRDRGRDTQYF.

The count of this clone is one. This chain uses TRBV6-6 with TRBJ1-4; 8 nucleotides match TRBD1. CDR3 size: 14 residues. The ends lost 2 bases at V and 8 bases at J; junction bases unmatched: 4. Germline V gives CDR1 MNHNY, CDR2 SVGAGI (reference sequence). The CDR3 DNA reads TGTGCCAGCAGTTACGACAGGGGCGGAGAAAAACTGTTTTTT. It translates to CASSYDRGGEKLFF.

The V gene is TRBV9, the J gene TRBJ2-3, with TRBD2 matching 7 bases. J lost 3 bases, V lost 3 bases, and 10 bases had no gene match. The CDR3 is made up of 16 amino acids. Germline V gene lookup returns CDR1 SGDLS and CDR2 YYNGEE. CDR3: CASSAHDSGGTDTQYF. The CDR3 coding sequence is TGTGCCAGCAGCGCCCACGACTCGGGGGGTACAGATACGCAGTATTTT.

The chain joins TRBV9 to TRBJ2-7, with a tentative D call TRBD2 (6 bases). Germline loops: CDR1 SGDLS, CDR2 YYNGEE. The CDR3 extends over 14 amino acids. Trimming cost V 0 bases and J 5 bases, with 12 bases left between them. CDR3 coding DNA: TGTGCCAGCAGCGTAGCGGGAGAGGCACACGAGCAGTACTTC. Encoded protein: CASSVAGEAHEQYF.

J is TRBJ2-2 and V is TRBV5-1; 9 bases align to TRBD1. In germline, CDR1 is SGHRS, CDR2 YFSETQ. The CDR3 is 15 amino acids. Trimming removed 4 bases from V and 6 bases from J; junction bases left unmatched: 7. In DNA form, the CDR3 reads TGCGCCAGCAGCGACGGACAGGGGTCCTCCGGGGAGCTGTTTTTT. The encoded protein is CASSDGQGSSGELFF.

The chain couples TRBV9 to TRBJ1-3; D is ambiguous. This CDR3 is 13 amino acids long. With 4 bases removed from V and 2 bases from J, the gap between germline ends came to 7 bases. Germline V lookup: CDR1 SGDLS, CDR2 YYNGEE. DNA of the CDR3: TGTGCCAGCAGCACACCCCCTGGAAACACCATATATTTT. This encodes CASSTPPGNTIYF.

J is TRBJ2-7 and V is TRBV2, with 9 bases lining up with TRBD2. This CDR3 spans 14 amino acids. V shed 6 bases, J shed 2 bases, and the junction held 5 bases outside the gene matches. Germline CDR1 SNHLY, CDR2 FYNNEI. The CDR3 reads CASSDLAGTYEQYF. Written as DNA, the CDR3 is TGTGCCAGCAGCGACCTAGCGGGAACCTACGAGCAGTACTTC.